A selection of T cell receptor beta chains follows, all from one sample in a study of PD-L1 blockade in urothelial cancer. Method: immunoSEQ multiplex PCR; TCRdb's copy keeps in-frame clones and lacks some. The table has 90,000 to 100,000 clones, nearly 90% seen once. The material sequenced was PBMCs, taken around atezolizumab (anti-PD-L1) treatment. Source of these receptors: a man in his fifties or sixties with urothelial cancer. Each CDR3 is given with its conserved first and last residue. A D gene is named only where the DNA matches it firmly. A clone size is listed for some rows: how often the clone was seen (once, few, many), or a class if it is expanded.

j_gene: TRBJ1-5; d_gene: .; v_gene: TRBV7-5; abundance: .; CDR3nt: TGTGTCAGAAGAAAACCCAGGTTTAGTCGTGCGGGTCAGCCCCAGCATTTT; CDR3aa: CVRRKPRFSRAGQPQHF
j_gene: TRBJ1-1; d_gene: .; v_gene: TRBV30; abundance: .; CDR3nt: TGTGCCTGGAGACGGTCGAACACTGAAGCTTTCTTT; CDR3aa: CAWRRSNTEAFF
j_gene: TRBJ2-6; d_gene: .; v_gene: TRBV14; abundance: .; CDR3nt: TGTGCCAGCAGCCACAGGGTCACTGGGGCCAACGTCCTGACTTTC; CDR3aa: CASSHRVTGANVLTF
j_gene: TRBJ2-5; d_gene: .; v_gene: TRBV9; abundance: .; CDR3nt: TGTGCCAGCAGCGTAGGCGCCGAAGAGACCCAGTACTTC; CDR3aa: CASSVGAEETQYF
j_gene: TRBJ1-2; d_gene: .; v_gene: TRBV7-3; abundance: .; CDR3nt: TGTGCCAGCAGCTTAAGCAGGGGTTATGGCTACACCTTC; CDR3aa: CASSLSRGYGYTF
j_gene: TRBJ2-7; d_gene: .; v_gene: TRBV5-4; abundance: .; CDR3nt: TGTGCCAGCAGCTTGCAGGGCTACGAGCAGTACTTC; CDR3aa: CASSLQGYEQYF
j_gene: TRBJ2-1; d_gene: TRBD2; v_gene: TRBV4-3; abundance: .; CDR3nt: TGCGCCAGCAGCCAAGATTGGACTAGCGGGGGTAATGAGCAGTTCTTC; CDR3aa: CASSQDWTSGGNEQFF
j_gene: TRBJ1-5; d_gene: TRBD1; v_gene: TRBV29-1; abundance: .; CDR3nt: TGCAGCGTGGGGACAGGCCTCCCTAATCAGCCCCAGCATTTT; CDR3aa: CSVGTGLPNQPQHF
j_gene: TRBJ2-1; d_gene: TRBD2; v_gene: TRBV7-9; abundance: few; CDR3nt: TGTGCCAGCAGCCCCTCCCCCAGGGCGGGGGGGCCTCGGAATGAGCAGTTCTTC; CDR3aa: CASSPSPRAGGPRNEQFF
j_gene: TRBJ1-5; d_gene: .; v_gene: TRBV6-4; abundance: .; CDR3nt: TGTGCCAGCAGTGAGATGGCAGGGAATCAGCCCCAGCATTTT; CDR3aa: CASSEMAGNQPQHF
j_gene: TRBJ2-4; d_gene: TRBD1; v_gene: TRBV7-2; abundance: once; CDR3nt: TGTGCCAGCAGCGCCGCACAGGGGATCAAGAACATTCAGTACTTC; CDR3aa: CASSAAQGIKNIQYF
j_gene: TRBJ2-3; d_gene: TRBD1; v_gene: TRBV5-1; abundance: once; CDR3nt: TGCGCCAGCAGCTTGGGACAGGGTGAGACAGATACGCAGTATTTT; CDR3aa: CASSLGQGETDTQYF
j_gene: TRBJ2-5; d_gene: .; v_gene: TRBV7-2; abundance: .; CDR3nt: TGTGCCAGCAGCCCCTCTAGCGTTCAAGAGACCCAGTACTTC; CDR3aa: CASSPSSVQETQYF
j_gene: TRBJ2-5; d_gene: TRBD2; v_gene: TRBV7-9; abundance: .; CDR3nt: TGTGCCAGCGGCCTAGCGGGGGCCCCCGGCCAAGAGACCCAGTACTTC; CDR3aa: CASGLAGAPGQETQYF
j_gene: TRBJ2-3; d_gene: .; v_gene: TRBV7-3; abundance: .; CDR3nt: TGTGCCAGCAGCCCGCAGGGAGATACGCAGTATTTT; CDR3aa: CASSPQGDTQYF
j_gene: TRBJ2-1; d_gene: TRBD2; v_gene: TRBV7-3; abundance: .; CDR3nt: TGTGCCAGCAGCTTAGATAGCGGGAGGGCCCCGAGTGAGCAGTTCTTC; CDR3aa: CASSLDSGRAPSEQFF
j_gene: TRBJ1-2; d_gene: TRBD1; v_gene: TRBV7-9; abundance: once; CDR3nt: TGTGCCAGCAGCTTAACAGCAGGGGGCGCGGGTGGCTACACCTTC; CDR3aa: CASSLTAGGAGGYTF
j_gene: TRBJ2-7; d_gene: TRBD1; v_gene: TRBV4-1; abundance: .; CDR3nt: TGCGCCAGCAGCCAAGCTTGGGGACAGACGAAAACCTACGAGCAGTACTTC; CDR3aa: CASSQAWGQTKTYEQYF
j_gene: TRBJ2-3; d_gene: .; v_gene: TRBV5-4; abundance: .; CDR3nt: TGTGCCAGTAGAGAGGCTAGCACAGATACGCAGTATTTT; CDR3aa: CASREASTDTQYF
j_gene: TRBJ2-3; d_gene: TRBD2; v_gene: TRBV4-1; abundance: .; CDR3nt: TGCGCCAGCAGCCTCGGACTAGCAACAGATACGCAGTATTTT; CDR3aa: CASSLGLATDTQYF
j_gene: TRBJ2-2; d_gene: TRBD1; v_gene: TRBV7-2; abundance: .; CDR3nt: TGTGCCAGCAGGCGAAGGACAGGGGGCAGGATCGGGGAGCTGTTTTTT; CDR3aa: CASRRRTGGRIGELFF
j_gene: TRBJ1-2; d_gene: .; v_gene: TRBV29-1; abundance: .; CDR3nt: TGCAGCGTCCAAAGGGGGGGGTACGGCTACACCTTC; CDR3aa: CSVQRGGYGYTF
j_gene: TRBJ1-6; d_gene: TRBD1; v_gene: TRBV6-1; abundance: .; CDR3nt: TGTGCCAGCAGTGAGGGACAGAGGGGTTCACCCCTCCACTTT; CDR3aa: CASSEGQRGSPLHF
j_gene: TRBJ1-2; d_gene: TRBD1; v_gene: TRBV4-3; abundance: .; CDR3nt: TGCGCCAGCAGGGCCGGGACAGGCTCCTCGGGGGGCTACACCTTC; CDR3aa: CASRAGTGSSGGYTF
j_gene: TRBJ2-1; d_gene: .; v_gene: TRBV30; abundance: .; CDR3nt: TGTGCCTGGAGGGCTCTTGGCTCCTACAATGAGCAGTTCTTC; CDR3aa: CAWRALGSYNEQFF
j_gene: TRBJ2-7; d_gene: .; v_gene: TRBV1; abundance: .; CDR3nt: TGCACCAGCAGCCCTCCTCTAGCGGGAGGGCCGTACGAGCAGTACTTC; CDR3aa: CTSSPPLAGGPYEQYF
j_gene: TRBJ2-1; d_gene: .; v_gene: TRBV7-9; abundance: once; CDR3nt: TGTGCCAGCAGCTCAGGGAACAATGAGCAGTTCTTC; CDR3aa: CASSSGNNEQFF
j_gene: TRBJ1-4; d_gene: TRBD1; v_gene: TRBV4-2; abundance: few; CDR3nt: TGTGCCAGCAGCAACAGGGGCACTAATGAAAAACTGTTTTTT; CDR3aa: CASSNRGTNEKLFF
j_gene: TRBJ2-1; d_gene: .; v_gene: TRBV9; abundance: .; CDR3nt: TGTGCCAGCAGCGTATTGGGACTGTCGAGCTCCTACAATGAGCAGTTCTTC; CDR3aa: CASSVLGLSSSYNEQFF
j_gene: TRBJ2-1; d_gene: .; v_gene: TRBV6-1; abundance: .; CDR3nt: TGTGCCAGCCTCCTCAGGGTCTCCTACAATGAGCAGTTCTTC; CDR3aa: CASLLRVSYNEQFF
j_gene: TRBJ2-7; d_gene: TRBD1; v_gene: TRBV10-1; abundance: .; CDR3nt: TGCGCCCCGCGAAGGGTCATCGGTTCCCCGGGACAGGACCCCTACGAGCAGTACTTC; CDR3aa: CAPRRVIGSPGQDPYEQYF
j_gene: TRBJ1-2; d_gene: .; v_gene: TRBV5-1; abundance: .; CDR3nt: TGCGCCAGCAGCTTGGGGGCGGGGAACTATGGCTACACCTTC; CDR3aa: CASSLGAGNYGYTF
j_gene: TRBJ2-3; d_gene: .; v_gene: TRBV6-6; abundance: .; CDR3nt: TGTGCCAGCAGCCGACAGGAGGCGCAGTATTTT; CDR3aa: CASSRQEAQYF
j_gene: TRBJ1-5; d_gene: TRBD1; v_gene: TRBV18; abundance: .; CDR3nt: TGTGCCAGCAACTTACAGGGGGGCAATCAGCCCCAGCATTTT; CDR3aa: CASNLQGGNQPQHF
j_gene: TRBJ2-3; d_gene: TRBD2; v_gene: TRBV9; abundance: .; CDR3nt: TGTGCCAGCAGCGTGATAGCGGGGGGGCCAGATACGCAGTATTTT; CDR3aa: CASSVIAGGPDTQYF
j_gene: TRBJ2-1; d_gene: TRBD2; v_gene: TRBV7-2; abundance: once; CDR3nt: TGTGCCAGCAGCCTTCATGGGACTAGCGGGAGTCAGTTCTTC; CDR3aa: CASSLHGTSGSQFF
j_gene: TRBJ2-7; d_gene: TRBD2; v_gene: TRBV10-2; abundance: few; CDR3nt: TGCGCCAGCACCCCGGGACTAACACTCCCTTACGAGCAGTACTTC; CDR3aa: CASTPGLTLPYEQYF
j_gene: TRBJ2-7; d_gene: .; v_gene: TRBV6-4; abundance: .; CDR3nt: TGTGCCAGCACCTACGGGAGCTCCTACGAGCAGTACTTC; CDR3aa: CASTYGSSYEQYF
j_gene: TRBJ2-1; d_gene: .; v_gene: TRBV4-3; abundance: .; CDR3nt: TGCGCCAGCAGCCAAGAACTTTACAATGAGCAGTTCTTC; CDR3aa: CASSQELYNEQFF
j_gene: TRBJ2-5; d_gene: .; v_gene: TRBV12-5; abundance: .; CDR3nt: TGTGCTAGTGGTTTACAGGATTTACAAGAGACCCAGTACTTC; CDR3aa: CASGLQDLQETQYF
j_gene: TRBJ1-5; d_gene: .; v_gene: TRBV4-3; abundance: .; CDR3nt: TGCGCCAGCAGCCAAGATTCGTTGTCAGGCGGGGGGCCCCAGCATTTT; CDR3aa: CASSQDSLSGGGPQHF
j_gene: TRBJ2-7; d_gene: TRBD1; v_gene: TRBV5-1; abundance: .; CDR3nt: TGCGCCAGCAGCGGCAAGACAGGGGGGGACGAGCAGTACTTC; CDR3aa: CASSGKTGGDEQYF
j_gene: TRBJ1-1; d_gene: .; v_gene: TRBV27; abundance: .; CDR3nt: TGTGCCAGCAGTGTGTTACCGACCAGGGCGAGAGTGAACACTGAAGCTTTCTTT; CDR3aa: CASSVLPTRARVNTEAFF
j_gene: TRBJ1-5; d_gene: TRBD1; v_gene: TRBV2; abundance: .; CDR3nt: TGTGCCAGCAGTGGCACAGGGGATCAGCCCCAGCATTTT; CDR3aa: CASSGTGDQPQHF
j_gene: TRBJ2-7; d_gene: .; v_gene: TRBV5-6; abundance: .; CDR3nt: TGTGCCAGCAGTTTCCCGGGACTCCCCTACGAGCAGTACTTC; CDR3aa: CASSFPGLPYEQYF
j_gene: TRBJ1-1; d_gene: TRBD1; v_gene: TRBV11-2; abundance: .; CDR3nt: TGTGCCAGCAGCTTAGCGGGACAGCTGAACACTGAAGCTTTCTTT; CDR3aa: CASSLAGQLNTEAFF
j_gene: TRBJ1-2; d_gene: TRBD1; v_gene: TRBV29-1; abundance: .; CDR3nt: TGCAGCGTTGAAGCCCGGGACAGGGCGAACTATGGCTACACCTTC; CDR3aa: CSVEARDRANYGYTF
j_gene: TRBJ2-3; d_gene: .; v_gene: TRBV14; abundance: .; CDR3nt: TGTGCCAGCAGCCAGCAGGCCTCTAGCACAGATACGCAGTATTTT; CDR3aa: CASSQQASSTDTQYF
j_gene: TRBJ2-7; d_gene: .; v_gene: TRBV7-2; abundance: .; CDR3nt: TGTGCCAGCAGCTTTGACCGGGAGTCCTACGAGCAGTACTTC; CDR3aa: CASSFDRESYEQYF
j_gene: TRBJ2-2; d_gene: TRBD2; v_gene: TRBV7-2; abundance: .; CDR3nt: TGTGCCAGCAGCTTCAAGCCGGGACTAGAGACCGGGGAGCTGTTTTTT; CDR3aa: CASSFKPGLETGELFF
j_gene: TRBJ1-1; d_gene: .; v_gene: TRBV6-6; abundance: once; CDR3nt: TGTGCCAGCAACCAGGGAGGCACTGAAGCTTTCTTT; CDR3aa: CASNQGGTEAFF
j_gene: TRBJ1-2; d_gene: TRBD1; v_gene: TRBV10-3; abundance: few; CDR3nt: TGTGCCATCAGAACAGGGGGCACTGGTGGCTACACCTTC; CDR3aa: CAIRTGGTGGYTF
j_gene: TRBJ2-7; d_gene: TRBD2; v_gene: TRBV27; abundance: once; CDR3nt: TGTGCCAGCAGACCGAGCGGGAGGGTGGACGAGCAGTACTTC; CDR3aa: CASRPSGRVDEQYF